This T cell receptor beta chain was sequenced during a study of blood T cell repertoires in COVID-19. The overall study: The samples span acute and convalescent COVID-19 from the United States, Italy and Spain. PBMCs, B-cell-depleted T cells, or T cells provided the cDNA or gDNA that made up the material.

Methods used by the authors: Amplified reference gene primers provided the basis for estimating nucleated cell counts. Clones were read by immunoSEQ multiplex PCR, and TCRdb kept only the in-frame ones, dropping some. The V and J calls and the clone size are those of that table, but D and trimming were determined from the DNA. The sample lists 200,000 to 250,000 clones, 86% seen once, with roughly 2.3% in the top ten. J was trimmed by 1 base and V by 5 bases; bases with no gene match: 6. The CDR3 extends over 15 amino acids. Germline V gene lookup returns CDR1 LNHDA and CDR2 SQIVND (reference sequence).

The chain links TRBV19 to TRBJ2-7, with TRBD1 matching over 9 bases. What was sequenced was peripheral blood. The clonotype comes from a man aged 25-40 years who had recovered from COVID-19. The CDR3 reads CASSAGQGLSYEQYF. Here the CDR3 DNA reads TGTGCCAGTAGTGCGGGACAGGGTTTATCCTACGAGCAGTACTTC.